These T cell receptor beta chains were read from a single sample in a study of Tregs in tolerant kidney transplant recipients. Antigens for these TCRs are unknown. Here immunoSEQ multiplex PCR was the method, and the copy in TCRdb shows in-frame clones only, minus some. This table has some 11,000 clones, about 90% appearing once. The sequenced sample was Tregs from blood cultured with allogeneic cells, obtained before the transplant. These receptors all stem from a human patient who received a combined kidney and bone marrow transplant. Each CDR3 is given with its conserved first and last residue. D genes are given only for firm matches. Where a row states a size, it is once, few, many or the class of an expanded clone; other rows omit it.

J gene: TRBJ1-4
V gene: TRBV18
clone size: -
D gene: -
CDR3 DNA: TGTGCCAGCTCACCCAGGTCCACAACTAATGAAAAACTGTTTTTT
CDR3 protein: CASSPRSTTNEKLFF

J gene: TRBJ2-3
V gene: TRBV6-6
clone size: -
D gene: -
CDR3 DNA: TGTGCCAGCAGTCCCTTAGCGGTACCCTACACAGATACGCAGTATTTT
CDR3 protein: CASSPLAVPYTDTQYF

J gene: TRBJ1-5
V gene: TRBV27
clone size: -
D gene: -
CDR3 DNA: TGTGCCAGCAGTATAATTAGCAATCAGCCCCAGCATTTT
CDR3 protein: CASSIISNQPQHF

J gene: TRBJ2-7
V gene: TRBV7-2
clone size: -
D gene: TRBD2
CDR3 DNA: TGTGCCAGCAGGCGAGCGTCTGGCGGGAGCTCCTACGAGCAGTACTTC
CDR3 protein: CASRRASGGSSYEQYF

J gene: TRBJ2-7
V gene: TRBV5-4
clone size: -
D gene: TRBD2
CDR3 DNA: TGTGCCAGCAGCCCAGGGACTAGCGGGGGCGGCGAGCAGTACTTC
CDR3 protein: CASSPGTSGGGEQYF

J gene: TRBJ2-5
V gene: TRBV19
clone size: -
D gene: TRBD2
CDR3 DNA: TGTGCCAGTAGGCCTAGCGGGGGCCACCAAGAGACCCAGTACTTC
CDR3 protein: CASRPSGGHQETQYF

J gene: TRBJ1-5
V gene: TRBV2
clone size: -
D gene: -
CDR3 DNA: TGTGCCAGCAGTGTCGGGGTAGCTCGCAATCAGCCCCAGCATTTT
CDR3 protein: CASSVGVARNQPQHF

J gene: TRBJ1-5
V gene: TRBV29-1
clone size: -
D gene: TRBD1
CDR3 DNA: TGCAGCGTTACCCGACAGGGGCTCTCTAAGTATCAGCCCCAGCATTTT
CDR3 protein: CSVTRQGLSKYQPQHF

J gene: TRBJ1-4
V gene: TRBV19
clone size: -
D gene: -
CDR3 DNA: TGTGCCAGTTCAGGGGCTATGTATGAAAAACTGTTTTTT
CDR3 protein: CASSGAMYEKLFF

J gene: TRBJ2-7
V gene: TRBV29-1
clone size: -
D gene: -
CDR3 DNA: TGCAGCGTTGAAACTGTCTCCTACGAGCAGTACTTC
CDR3 protein: CSVETVSYEQYF

J gene: TRBJ1-1
V gene: TRBV2
clone size: -
D gene: TRBD1
CDR3 DNA: TGTGCCAGCAGTGTGACAGGGATGAACACTGAAGCTTTCTTT
CDR3 protein: CASSVTGMNTEAFF

J gene: TRBJ2-7
V gene: TRBV7-9
clone size: -
D gene: -
CDR3 DNA: TGTGCCAGCAGCTTAGTCAGGGGAAATTTCGTATACGAGCAGTACTTC
CDR3 protein: CASSLVRGNFVYEQYF

J gene: TRBJ1-1
V gene: TRBV21-1
clone size: -
D gene: -
CDR3 DNA: TGTGCCAGCAGCAAAGAGGGGGCCGCTGAAGCTTTCTTT
CDR3 protein: CASSKEGAAEAFF

J gene: TRBJ2-5
V gene: TRBV27
clone size: -
D gene: TRBD1
CDR3 DNA: TGTGCCAGCAGTTTAGGTGTTGGACAGGGAGAGACCCAGTACTTC
CDR3 protein: CASSLGVGQGETQYF

J gene: TRBJ2-7
V gene: TRBV11-2
clone size: few
D gene: -
CDR3 DNA: TGTGCCAGCAGCTTCGGGTTCTACGAGCAGTACTTC
CDR3 protein: CASSFGFYEQYF

J gene: TRBJ1-4
V gene: TRBV5-1
clone size: -
D gene: -
CDR3 DNA: TGCGCCAGCAGCTTGGAAGACAGAGAAAAACTGTTTTTT
CDR3 protein: CASSLEDREKLFF

J gene: TRBJ2-5
V gene: TRBV5-4
clone size: -
D gene: TRBD2
CDR3 DNA: TGTGCCAGCAGCTTGGGAATAGCGGGGGGTGGGACCCAGTACTTC
CDR3 protein: CASSLGIAGGGTQYF

J gene: TRBJ2-7
V gene: TRBV4-3
clone size: -
D gene: -
CDR3 DNA: TGCGCCAGCAGCCAAGGGGTCCACGAGCAGTACTTC
CDR3 protein: CASSQGVHEQYF

J gene: TRBJ1-5
V gene: TRBV28
clone size: -
D gene: TRBD1
CDR3 DNA: TGTGCCAGCAGTTTATCCCTCGACAGGGGGCGCGGGCAGCCCCAGCATTTT
CDR3 protein: CASSLSLDRGRGQPQHF

J gene: TRBJ1-2
V gene: TRBV7-9
clone size: -
D gene: -
CDR3 DNA: TGTGCCAGCACGGGACCTTACAATGGCTACACCTTC
CDR3 protein: CASTGPYNGYTF

J gene: TRBJ1-1
V gene: TRBV13
clone size: -
D gene: -
CDR3 DNA: TGTGCCAGCAGCCCCCTTCTGGGTGAAGCTTTCTTT
CDR3 protein: CASSPLLGEAFF

J gene: TRBJ2-7
V gene: TRBV28
clone size: -
D gene: TRBD2
CDR3 DNA: TGTGCCAGCAGTTCTGGACTAGCGGGGGCCGAGCAGTACTTC
CDR3 protein: CASSSGLAGAEQYF

J gene: TRBJ1-4
V gene: TRBV5-8
clone size: once
D gene: -
CDR3 DNA: TGTGCCAGCAGCCCGGGGGTTCTACGGGAAAAACTGTTTTTT
CDR3 protein: CASSPGVLREKLFF

J gene: TRBJ1-1
V gene: TRBV6-9
clone size: -
D gene: -
CDR3 DNA: TGTGCCAGCAGTTACGGATACACTGAAGCTTTCTTT
CDR3 protein: CASSYGYTEAFF

J gene: TRBJ1-1
V gene: TRBV7-2
clone size: -
D gene: -
CDR3 DNA: TGTGCCAGCAGCGCGATGGGCAGGGGGAACACTGAAGCTTTCTTT
CDR3 protein: CASSAMGRGNTEAFF

J gene: TRBJ1-2
V gene: TRBV5-8
clone size: -
D gene: -
CDR3 DNA: TGTGCCAGCAGCTTGGGAGCCTATGGCTACACCTTC
CDR3 protein: CASSLGAYGYTF

J gene: TRBJ2-1
V gene: TRBV27
clone size: -
D gene: -
CDR3 DNA: TGTGCCAGCGCGGGGAGCTCCTACAATGAGCAGTTCTTC
CDR3 protein: CASAGSSYNEQFF

J gene: TRBJ2-7
V gene: TRBV30
clone size: -
D gene: TRBD1
CDR3 DNA: TGTGCCTGGGGGACAGGGTCCTACGAGCAGTACTTC
CDR3 protein: CAWGTGSYEQYF

J gene: TRBJ2-7
V gene: TRBV19
clone size: -
D gene: -
CDR3 DNA: TGTGCCAGTAGTTTAGGGGCTGCGTACGAGCAGTACTTC
CDR3 protein: CASSLGAAYEQYF